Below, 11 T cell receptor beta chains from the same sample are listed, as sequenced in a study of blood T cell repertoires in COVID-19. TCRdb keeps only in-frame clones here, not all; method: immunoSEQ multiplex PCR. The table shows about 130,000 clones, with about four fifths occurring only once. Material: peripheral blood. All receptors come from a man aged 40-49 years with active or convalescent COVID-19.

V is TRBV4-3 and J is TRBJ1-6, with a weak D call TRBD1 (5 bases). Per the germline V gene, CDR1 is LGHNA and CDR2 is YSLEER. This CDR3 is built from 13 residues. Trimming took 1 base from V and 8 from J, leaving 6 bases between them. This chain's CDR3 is CASSQGRDSPLHF. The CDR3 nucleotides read TGCGCCAGCAGCCAAGGCAGGGATTCACCCCTCCACTTT.

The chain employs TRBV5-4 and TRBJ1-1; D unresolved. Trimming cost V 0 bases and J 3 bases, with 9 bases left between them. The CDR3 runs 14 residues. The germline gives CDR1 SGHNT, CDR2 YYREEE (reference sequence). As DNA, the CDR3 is TGTGCCAGCAGCTTGGGCGTTTTGGACACTGAAGCTTTCTTT. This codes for CASSLGVLDTEAFF.

Here the CDR3 reads CASSQAQGARNSPLHF. In nucleotides, the CDR3 is TGTGCCAGCAGCCAAGCACAGGGGGCGCGGAATTCACCCCTCCACTTT. The genes are TRBV3-1 (or the pseudogene TRBV3-2) and TRBJ1-6, with 9 positions matching TRBD1. The V and J ends lost 1 base and 7 bases, in that order; junction bases with no gene match: 5. This CDR3 region has 16 residues. CDR1 and CDR2 from the germline V gene are LGHDT and YNNKEL (reference sequence).

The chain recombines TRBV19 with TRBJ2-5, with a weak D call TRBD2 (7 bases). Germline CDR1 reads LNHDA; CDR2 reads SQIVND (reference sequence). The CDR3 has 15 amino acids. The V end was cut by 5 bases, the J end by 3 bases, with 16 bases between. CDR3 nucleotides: TGTGCCAGTAGTCGCAGGGGACTACCCGAAGAGACCCAGTACTTC. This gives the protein CASSRRGLPEETQYF.

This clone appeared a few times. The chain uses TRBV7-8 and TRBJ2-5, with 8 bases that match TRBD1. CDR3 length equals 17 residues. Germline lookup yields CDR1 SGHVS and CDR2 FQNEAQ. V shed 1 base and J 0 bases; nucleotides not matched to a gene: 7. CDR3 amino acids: CASSLVPRGPYQETQYF. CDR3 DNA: TGTGCCAGCAGCTTAGTACCCAGGGGGCCGTACCAAGAGACCCAGTACTTC. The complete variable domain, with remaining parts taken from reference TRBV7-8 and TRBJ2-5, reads GAGVSQSPRYKVAKRGQDVALRCDPISGHVSLFWYQQALGQGPEFLTYFQNEAQLDKSGLPSDRFFAERPEGSVSTLKIQRTQQEDSAVYLCASSLVPRGPYQETQYFGPGTRLLVL.

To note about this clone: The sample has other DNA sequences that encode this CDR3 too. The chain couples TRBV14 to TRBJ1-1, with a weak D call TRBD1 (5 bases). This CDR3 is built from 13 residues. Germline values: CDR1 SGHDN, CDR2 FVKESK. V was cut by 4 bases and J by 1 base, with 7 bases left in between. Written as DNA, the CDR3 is TGTGCCAGCAGCCCAGGGCCGAACACTGAAGCTTTCTTT. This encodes CASSPGPNTEAFF.

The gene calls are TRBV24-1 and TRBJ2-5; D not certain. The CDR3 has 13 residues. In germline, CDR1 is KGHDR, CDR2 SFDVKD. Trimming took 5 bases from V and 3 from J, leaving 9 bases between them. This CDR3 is CATSGDSKETQYF. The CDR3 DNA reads TGTGCCACCAGTGGTGACTCTAAAGAGACCCAGTACTTC.

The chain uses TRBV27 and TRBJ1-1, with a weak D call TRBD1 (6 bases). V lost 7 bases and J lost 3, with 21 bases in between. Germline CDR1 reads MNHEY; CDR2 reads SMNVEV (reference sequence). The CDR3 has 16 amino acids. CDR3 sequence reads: CASNPFGGAGDTEAFF. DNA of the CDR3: TGTGCCAGCAACCCCTTCGGGGGGGCCGGGGACACTGAAGCTTTCTTT.

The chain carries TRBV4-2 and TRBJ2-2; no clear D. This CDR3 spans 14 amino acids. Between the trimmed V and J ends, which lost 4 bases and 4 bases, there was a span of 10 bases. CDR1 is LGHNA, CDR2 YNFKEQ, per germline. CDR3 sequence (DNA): TGTGCCAGCAGCCCGTCACGGTCCACCGGGGAGCTGTTTTTT. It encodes CASSPSRSTGELFF.

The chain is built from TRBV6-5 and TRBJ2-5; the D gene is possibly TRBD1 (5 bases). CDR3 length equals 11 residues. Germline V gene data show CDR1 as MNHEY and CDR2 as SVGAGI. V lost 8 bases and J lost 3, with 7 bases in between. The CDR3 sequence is CASLREETQYF. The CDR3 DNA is TGTGCCAGCCTCAGGGAAGAGACCCAGTACTTC.

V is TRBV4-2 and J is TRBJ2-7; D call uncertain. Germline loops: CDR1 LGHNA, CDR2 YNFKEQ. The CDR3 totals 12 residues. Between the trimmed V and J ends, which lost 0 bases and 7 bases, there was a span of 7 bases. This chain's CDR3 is CASSQDRAEQYF. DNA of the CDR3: TGTGCCAGCAGCCAAGACAGAGCGGAGCAGTACTTC.